This T cell receptor beta chain was identified in a study of cytomegalovirus exposure and HLA in healthy donors. The wider study: The same platform was used for the 100 to 150 validation repertoires and the roughly 640 first-cohort repertoires, a later analysis reported. General study results and limits: The study put under 200 TCR beta chains on its list as cytomegalovirus-associated. It was reported that the classifier diagnosed cytomegalovirus status with high specificity and sensitivity in both the original and validation cohorts. While the bulk of TCR sequences proved rare, some public TCRs turned up in many donors.

The table came from immunoSEQ multiplex PCR; TCRdb's copy has only in-frame clones and leaves some out. Among hundreds of thousands of clones, around 87% were seen once, and the ten largest hold 2.6%. Germline CDR1 MNHEY, CDR2 SMNVEV (reference sequence). V was cut by 6 bases and J by 0 bases, with 6 bases left in between. CDR3 length: 12 amino acids. This clone showed up just a few times. Its antigen remains unidentified. The sequence derives from a man aged 18 to 30 in good health and CMV-seronegative. The chain links TRBV27 to TRBJ2-7; D is unclear. The source material was PBMCs. DNA for the CDR3: TGTGCCAGCAGCTCTAGCTCCTACGAGCAGTACTTC. Its translation is CASSSSSYEQYF.